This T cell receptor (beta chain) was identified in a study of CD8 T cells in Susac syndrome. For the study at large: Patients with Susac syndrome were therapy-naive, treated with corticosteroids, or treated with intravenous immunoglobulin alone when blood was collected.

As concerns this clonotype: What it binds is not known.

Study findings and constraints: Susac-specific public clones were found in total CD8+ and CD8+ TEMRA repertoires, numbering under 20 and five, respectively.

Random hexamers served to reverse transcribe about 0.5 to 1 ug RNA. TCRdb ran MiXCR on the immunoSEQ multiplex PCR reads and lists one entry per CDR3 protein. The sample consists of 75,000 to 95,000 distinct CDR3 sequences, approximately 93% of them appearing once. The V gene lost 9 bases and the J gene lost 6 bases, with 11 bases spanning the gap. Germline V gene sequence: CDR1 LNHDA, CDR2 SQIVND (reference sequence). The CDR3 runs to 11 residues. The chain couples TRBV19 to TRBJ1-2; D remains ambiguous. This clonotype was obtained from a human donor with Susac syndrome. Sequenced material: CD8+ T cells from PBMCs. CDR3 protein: CASLSSDGYTF. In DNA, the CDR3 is TGTGCCAGCCTTTCTTCGGATGGCTACACCTTC.